One sample yielded the 23 T cell receptor beta chains listed below, sequenced in a study of shared T cell receptors in the human thymus. The table came from immunoSEQ multiplex PCR; TCRdb's copy has only in-frame clones and leaves some out. The sample has over 350,000 clones, 95% seen once. Source material: thymocytes. The receptors shown here come from a human donor.

Comments on this clone: This specimen includes other DNA sequences encoding the same CDR3. The V gene is TRBV18, the J gene TRBJ2-7; D remains ambiguous. With 6 bases removed from V and 0 bases from J, the gap between germline ends came to 6 bases. This CDR3 comprises 12 residues. Germline-derived CDR1 and CDR2 are KGHSH and LQKENI. The CDR3 region is CASSPSSYEQYF. CDR3 nucleotides: TGTGCCAGCTCGCCTAGCTCCTACGAGCAGTACTTC.

This clone was recorded only once. The V and J genes are TRBV28 and TRBJ2-1; weak D call: TRBD2 (6 bases). Germline V gene data show CDR1 as MDHEN and CDR2 as SYDVKM. CDR3 length: 16 residues. V was trimmed by 7 bases and J by 1 base, leaving 17 bases between them. In DNA form, the CDR3 reads TGTGCCAGCAATTCCCCTAGCGTGACGTCCTACAATGAGCAGTTCTTC. This codes for CASNSPSVTSYNEQFF.

This chain's CDR3 is CASSFTTRQETQYF. In nucleotides, the CDR3 is TGCGCCAGCAGCTTTACGACCCGCCAAGAGACCCAGTACTTC. V and J are TRBV5-1 and TRBJ2-5, with unresolved D. Germline assignment: CDR1 SGHRS and CDR2 YFSETQ. Trimming pared 2 bases from V and 1 base from J, leaving 9 bases between. The CDR3 loop spans 14 amino acids.

This sequence joins TRBV18 and TRBJ1-5; 7 nucleotides align to TRBD1. J was trimmed by 0 bases and V by 4 bases; bases with no gene match: 6. CDR1 and CDR2 from the germline V gene are KGHSH and LQKENI. The CDR3 covers 16 residues. CDR3 loop: CASSRRDSGSNQPQHF. The CDR3 bases are TGTGCCAGCTCACGCCGGGACAGCGGTAGCAATCAGCCCCAGCATTTT.

The V call is TRBV30, the J call TRBJ2-1, with D possibly matching TRBD1 (11 bases). V was shortened by 3 bases and J by 1 base, with 34 bases between the two germline ends. The germline gives CDR1 GTSNPN, CDR2 SVGIG (reference sequence). The CDR3 has 22 residues. CDR3 in amino acids: CAWRVDRGRASGRLGSYNEQFF. The CDR3 DNA sequence: TGTGCCTGGAGGGTGGACAGGGGGCGAGCTAGCGGGAGACTTGGGTCCTACAATGAGCAGTTCTTC.

This chain connects TRBV7-9 to TRBJ2-1; TRBD1 is a possible D gene (5 bases). The CDR3 is 15 residues long. CDR1 is SEHNR and CDR2 is FQNEAQ in the germline V gene (reference sequence). Trimming cost V 5 bases and J 2 bases, with 13 bases left between them. CDR3 in DNA: TGTGCCAGCAGCCCACAGGTTTCGGCCTACAATGAGCAGTTCTTC. Protein: CASSPQVSAYNEQFF. The variable domain in full, completed from reference TRBV7-9 and TRBJ2-1, reads DTGVSQNPRHKITKRGQNVTFRCDPISEHNRLYWYRQTLGQGPEFLTYFQNEAQLEKSRLLSDRFSAERPKGSFSTLEIQRTEQGDSAMYLCASSPQVSAYNEQFFGPGTRLTVL.

This chain uses TRBV6-1 with TRBJ2-1; TRBD1 matches at 11 bases. V lost 0 bases, J lost 8 bases, and 6 bases stayed unmatched. CDR1 and CDR2 from the germline V gene are MNHNS and SASEGT. The length of the CDR3 is 16 residues. The CDR3 spells CASSEAPGQGVYEQFF. CDR3 DNA: TGTGCCAGCAGTGAAGCGCCGGGACAGGGGGTGTATGAGCAGTTCTTC.

The V gene is TRBV5-4, the J gene TRBJ1-1; D unresolved. The germline V gene has CDR1 SGHNT and CDR2 YYREEE (reference sequence). Trimming removed 4 bases from V and 3 bases from J, with 16 bases in between. The CDR3 is made up of 15 amino acids. The CDR3 region has the DNA TGTGCCAGCAGCCAAGCCGGTGGAGTGTACACTGAAGCTTTCTTT. It specifies CASSQAGGVYTEAFF. The whole variable domain, filled in from reference TRBV5-4 and TRBJ1-1, reads ETGVTQSPTHLIKTRGQQVTLRCSSQSGHNTVSWYQQALGQGPQFIFQYYREEENGRGNFPPRFSGLQFPNYSSELNVNALELDDSALYLCASSQAGGVYTEAFFGQGTRLTVV.

The chain links TRBV7-3 to TRBJ2-7; D not certain. The CDR3 is 13 amino acids. With 7 bases removed from V and 7 bases from J, the gap between germline ends came to 17 bases. Germline CDR1 reads SGHTA; CDR2 reads FQGTGA. The DNA of the CDR3 is TGTGCCAGCACCCCCGGGCCCTCCAGTGAGCAGTACTTC. Amino acids: CASTPGPSSEQYF.

The genes are TRBV2 and TRBJ2-7; D tentatively fits TRBD1 or TRBD2 (6 bases each). CDR1 is SNHLY, CDR2 FYNNEI, per germline. The V and J ends lost 7 bases and 3 bases respectively, with 19 bases between them. The CDR3 length is 15 residues. The CDR3 coding sequence is TGTGCCAGCAAAAGGAGGGACACCTTAAACTACGAGCAGTACTTC. Amino acid sequence: CASKRRDTLNYEQYF.

This chain joins TRBV11-3 and TRBJ2-7, with TRBD2 matching over 7 bases. CDR3 size: 13 residues. CDR1 SGHNT and CDR2 YENEEA come from the germline V gene. V was pared by 1 base and J by 6 bases, with 3 bases of the junction left unmatched. CDR3 in DNA: TGTGCCAGCAGCTTAGGGACTAGGGGCGAGCAGTACTTC. This sequence encodes CASSLGTRGEQYF. Full variable domain (outside the CDR3, taken from reference TRBV11-3 and TRBJ2-7): EAGVVQSPRYKIIEKKQPVAFWCNPISGHNTLYWYLQNLGQGPELLIRYENEEAVDDSQLPKDRFSAERLKGVDSTLKIQPAELGDSAVYLCASSLGTRGEQYFGPGTRLTVT.

The chain uses TRBV7-6 and TRBJ2-1; D is perhaps TRBD2 (6 bases). The germline V gene has CDR1 SGHVS and CDR2 FNYEAQ. This CDR3 has 16 amino acids. V was shortened by 7 bases and J by 3 bases, with 19 bases between the two germline ends. The CDR3 region is CASTASRTTLYNEQFF. Here the CDR3 DNA reads TGTGCCAGCACCGCGAGTAGGACTACCCTCTACAATGAGCAGTTCTTC.

The rearrangement joins TRBV10-3 to TRBJ2-7; TRBD2 matches at 13 bases. In germline, CDR1 is ENHRY, CDR2 SYGVKD. The CDR3 loop spans 20 amino acids. V lost 6 bases and J lost 0; bases outside the gene matches: 17. CDR3 sequence (DNA): TGTGCCATCAGAGGACCCCCACGGACTAGCGGGAGTGAAGGCTCCTACGAGCAGTACTTC. It is translated as CAIRGPPRTSGSEGSYEQYF.

The chain couples TRBV5-1 to TRBJ2-7; D remains ambiguous. V dropped 4 bases and J dropped 4 bases, with 12 bases sitting between them. The CDR3 length is 13 residues. Germline V gene lookup returns CDR1 SGHRS and CDR2 YFSETQ. CDR3 amino acids: CASSAHAQYEQYF. The DNA for the CDR3 is TGCGCCAGCAGCGCACACGCCCAGTACGAGCAGTACTTC.

The V gene is TRBV9, the J gene TRBJ2-4; no clear D gene. Germline lookup yields CDR1 SGDLS and CDR2 YYNGEE. This CDR3 comprises 15 residues. V gave up 0 bases and J gave up 4 bases, with 11 bases separating them. CDR3 sequence: CASSVEANDKNIQYF. CDR3 coding DNA: TGTGCCAGCAGCGTAGAAGCCAACGATAAAAACATTCAGTACTTC.

V usage is TRBV18 and J usage is TRBJ2-7, with unresolved D. The CDR3 is 15 residues long. The germline gives CDR1 KGHSH, CDR2 LQKENI. Trimming removed 6 bases from V and 4 bases from J, with 19 bases in between. Here the CDR3 DNA reads TGTGCCAGCTCCCTGCGAGAGGCATCAGGTTACGAGCAGTACTTC. Translation gives CASSLREASGYEQYF. Variable domain in full (rest from reference TRBV18 and TRBJ2-7): NAGVMQNPRHLVRRRGQEARLRCSPMKGHSHVYWYRQLPEEGLKFMVYLQKENIIDESGMPKERFSAEFPKEGPSILRIQQVVRGDSAAYFCASSLREASGYEQYFGPGTRLTVT.

This clone was observed a single time. The chain is built from TRBV27 and TRBJ2-1; 11 bases are shared with TRBD2. The CDR3 totals 14 residues. Germline-derived CDR1 and CDR2 are MNHEY and SMNVEV (reference sequence). Trimming removed 5 bases from V and 6 bases from J; junction bases left unmatched: 3. In DNA, the CDR3 is TGTGCCAGCAGTGCCGGGACTAGCGGCAATGAGCAGTTCTTC. Translating gives CASSAGTSGNEQFF.

This chain connects TRBV4-1 to TRBJ2-7; 8 bases fit TRBD1. The ends lost 4 bases at V and 3 bases at J; junction bases unmatched: 11. The CDR3 totals 16 residues. Germline loops: CDR1 MGHRA, CDR2 YSYEKL. The CDR3 sequence: CASSPRTGQAFYEQYF. CDR3 coding DNA: TGCGCCAGCAGCCCTCGGACAGGGCAAGCTTTCTACGAGCAGTACTTC.

The chain carries TRBV5-1 and TRBJ1-1; 10 bases align to TRBD1. The CDR3 totals 18 residues. Germline V gene data show CDR1 as SGHRS and CDR2 as YFSETQ. With 1 base clipped from V and 0 bases from J, the junction kept 9 bases outside the gene matches. The DNA of the CDR3 is TGCGCCAGCAGCTTGTCCTCACCGGGACAGGGGATGAACACTGAAGCTTTCTTT. It specifies CASSLSSPGQGMNTEAFF.

This clone was found once. The chain combines TRBV10-3 with TRBJ2-7, with 8 nucleotides matching TRBD2. With V trimmed by 0 bases and J by 5 bases, 9 bases remained unmatched. Germline CDR1 and CDR2: ENHRY and SYGVKD. The CDR3 extends over 16 amino acids. The CDR3 loop is CAISESRPSGSHEQYF. CDR3 in DNA: TGTGCCATCAGTGAGTCGAGGCCTAGCGGGTCCCACGAGCAGTACTTC.

The chain carries TRBV9 and TRBJ2-6; D is uncertain. Germline V CDR1 and CDR2: SGDLS, YYNGEE. The germline V and J ends were trimmed by 0 bases and 0 bases, with 10 bases remaining between them. This CDR3 is built from 17 residues. The CDR3 nucleotides are TGTGCCAGCAGCGTAGCTGTTCCAGGCTCTGGGGCCAACGTCCTGACTTTC. This translates into CASSVAVPGSGANVLTF.

The V and J genes are TRBV9 and TRBJ2-1; TRBD1 might be the D (5 bases). Trimming removed 2 bases at V and 4 bases at J, with 10 bases between. The CDR3 length is 14 residues. Germline lookup yields CDR1 SGDLS and CDR2 YYNGEE. In nucleotides, the CDR3 is TGTGCCAGCAGCGTTCCACAGGTTTACAATGAGCAGTTCTTC. Amino acids: CASSVPQVYNEQFF. Using reference TRBV9 and TRBJ2-1 for the parts outside the CDR3, the full variable domain is DSGVTQTPKHLITATGQRVTLRCSPRSGDLSVYWYQQSLDQGLQFLIQYYNGEERAKGNILERFSAQQFPDLHSELNLSSLELGDSALYFCASSVPQVYNEQFFGPGTRLTVL.

This clone was seen a single time. V gene TRBV27 combines with J gene TRBJ2-2, with unresolved D. The germline gives CDR1 MNHEY, CDR2 SMNVEV (reference sequence). This CDR3 is 10 amino acids long. With 8 bases removed from V and 9 bases from J, the gap between germline ends came to 7 bases. The CDR3 DNA reads TGTGCCAGCTACCACCGGGAGCTGTTTTTT. This gives the protein CASYHRELFF.